A single sample gave rise to the 10 T cell receptor beta chains below, sequenced in a study of glioma-infiltrating T cells after dendritic cell vaccination. Time point indicated: after dendritic cell vaccination, including at tumor progression/relapse. Profiled with immunoSEQ multiplex PCR; TCRdb holds only in-frame clones, not every one. The table includes approximately 93,000 clones, 85% detected once. This sample comprised blood, obtained after dendritic cell vaccination. Receptors were obtained from a human donor with glioblastoma.

This chain links TRBV2 with TRBJ2-5; D is unresolved. Germline CDR1 reads SNHLY; CDR2 reads FYNNEI. Trimming left V 7 bases short and J 3 bases short, with 9 bases between. The CDR3 is 12 amino acids. DNA of the CDR3: TGTGCCAGCACGGTCAGGAAAGAGACCCAGTACTTC. It is translated as CASTVRKETQYF.

The sample holds a few counts of this clone. This rearrangement joins TRBV5-4 to TRBJ2-7, with TRBD2 matching 8 bases. Germline V gene lookup returns CDR1 SGHNT and CDR2 YYREEE (reference sequence). With V trimmed by 2 bases and J by 7 bases, 11 bases remained unmatched. This CDR3 has 15 residues. Here the CDR3 DNA reads TGTGCCAGCAGCTTTCAAAGCGGGGGACCTAGGGAGCAGTACTTC. As protein: CASSFQSGGPREQYF.

CDR3 amino acids: CSVAQRELEQFF. CDR3 nucleotide sequence: TGCAGCGTTGCTCAGCGGGAGTTGGAGCAGTTCTTC. The chain employs TRBV29-1 and TRBJ2-1; TRBD2 aligns across 8 bases. This CDR3 spans 12 amino acids. Germline assignment: CDR1 SQVTM and CDR2 ANQGSEA. After removal of 4 bases from V and 10 bases from J, the junction contained 6 bases not matched to a gene.

V usage is TRBV6-1 and J usage is TRBJ1-5, with a tentative D call TRBD1 (5 bases). CDR3 length: 14 residues. From germline, CDR1 is MNHNS and CDR2 SASEGT. Trimming removed 10 bases at V and 3 bases at J, with 16 bases between. CDR3 DNA: TGTGCCACCGGGGGGGTGACAGTCAATCAGCCCCAGCATTTT. Translated, it gives CATGGVTVNQPQHF.

The V gene is TRBV6-5, the J gene TRBJ1-5; 9 nucleotides agree with TRBD1. In germline, CDR1 is MNHEY, CDR2 SVGAGI. With 4 bases clipped from V and 3 bases from J, the junction kept 4 bases outside the gene matches. This CDR3 is built from 15 residues. The CDR3 DNA reads as TGTGCCAGCAGTTGGGGGACAGGGAACAATCAGCCCCAGCATTTT. Translating gives CASSWGTGNNQPQHF.

This clone was picked up one time. V and J are TRBV5-5 and TRBJ2-7, with 10 positions matching TRBD2. V shed 0 bases, J shed 0 bases, and the junction held 6 bases outside the gene matches. The CDR3 sequence is 17 residues long. Germline values: CDR1 SGHKS, CDR2 YYEKEE (reference sequence). The CDR3, as DNA: TGTGCCAGCAGCTTGGAAAGAGTAGCGGGAGGCTCCTACGAGCAGTACTTC. Encoded protein: CASSLERVAGGSYEQYF.

This chain uses TRBV25-1 with TRBJ1-1; D may be TRBD1 (6 bases). Germline values: CDR1 MGHDK, CDR2 SYGVNS. Deletions cut 2 bases from V and 0 bases from J, with 10 bases between. CDR3 length: 15 residues. The CDR3: CASSEMGDMNTEAFF. DNA of the CDR3: TGTGCCAGCAGTGAAATGGGGGACATGAACACTGAAGCTTTCTTT.

The chain combines TRBV5-1 with TRBJ1-3; 8 bases are a match to TRBD1. CDR1 is SGHRS and CDR2 is YFSETQ in the germline V gene. The CDR3 spans 16 residues. V shed 4 bases, J shed 0 bases, and the junction held 6 bases outside the gene matches. The CDR3 is CASSDNDRGSGNTIYF. The CDR3 DNA sequence: TGCGCCAGCAGCGACAACGACAGGGGCTCTGGAAACACCATATATTTT.

The chain couples TRBV5-1 to TRBJ1-4; possibly TRBD1 for D (5 bases). The CDR3 length is 16 residues. V was pared by 0 bases and J by 1 base, with 10 bases between. The V gene's germline CDR1 is SGHRS and CDR2 YFSETQ. CDR3 sequence: CASSLGDSVTNEKLFF. The CDR3 DNA reads as TGCGCCAGCAGCTTGGGGGACTCTGTAACTAATGAAAAACTGTTTTTT. Full variable domain (outside the CDR3, taken from reference TRBV5-1 and TRBJ1-4): KAGVTQTPRYLIKTRGQQVTLSCSPISGHRSVSWYQQTPGQGLQFLFEYFSETQRNKGNFPGRFSGRQFSNSRSEMNVSTLELGDSALYLCASSLGDSVTNEKLFFGSGTQLSVL.

The J gene is TRBJ2-2, the V gene TRBV5-1, with TRBD2 matching 11 bases. The CDR3 length is 17 residues. Per the germline V gene, CDR1 is SGHRS and CDR2 is YFSETQ. Losses at the gene ends were 1 base for V and 5 bases for J; bases not matched to a gene: 7. The DNA of the CDR3 is TGCGCCAGCAGCTTGACAGGACTAGCGGGCCTAACCGGGGAGCTGTTTTTT. It is translated as CASSLTGLAGLTGELFF.